Below, 18 T cell receptor beta chains from the same sample are listed, as sequenced in a study of T cells after yellow fever vaccination. TCRdb processed the 5' RACE reads anew with MiXCR; each CDR3 protein has one entry. The profile shows about 74,000 distinct CDR3 sequences, roughly 6.9% of them singletons. Sequenced here: CD8+ T cells sorted from PBMCs, sampled about 5 days after the first yellow fever vaccination. All receptors derive from a man aged 18-30 years who received the YFV17D yellow fever vaccine.

The chain links TRBV14 to TRBJ2-7, with TRBD1 as a possible D gene (6 bases). The CDR3 covers 15 residues. Per the germline V gene, CDR1 is SGHDN and CDR2 is FVKESK. Between the trimmed V and J ends, which lost 0 bases and 5 bases, there was a span of 14 bases. The CDR3 nucleotides read TGTGCCAGCAGCCAAGACCCCAACAGGGCGCACGAGCAGTACTTC. This codes for CASSQDPNRAHEQYF.

The V and J genes are TRBV2 and TRBJ2-3; D remains ambiguous. This CDR3 is built from 13 residues. CDR1 SNHLY and CDR2 FYNNEI come from the germline V gene. V lost 4 bases and J lost 7, with 12 bases in between. The CDR3 here is CASSVVPVNTQYF. The CDR3 region has the DNA TGTGCCAGCAGTGTCGTTCCTGTGAATACGCAGTATTTT.

This clonotype has ten or more counts. The chain employs TRBV10-3 and TRBJ2-2; possibly TRBD2 for D (6 bases). Trimming shortened V by 4 bases and J by 1 base, and 10 bases separated the two germline ends. The CDR3 has 15 residues. Per germline, CDR1 ENHRY and CDR2 SYGVKD. CDR3 sequence reads: CAISGGGVNTGELFF. DNA for the CDR3: TGTGCCATCAGTGGCGGAGGGGTGAACACCGGGGAGCTGTTTTTT.

This clonotype was detected a few times. This rearrangement joins TRBV7-6 to TRBJ2-2; 10 bases are a match to TRBD1. The CDR3 is 15 residues long. The germline V gene encodes CDR1 SGHVS and CDR2 FNYEAQ. With 5 bases clipped from V and 3 bases from J, the junction kept 3 bases outside the gene matches. The CDR3 region has the DNA TGTGCCAGCAGCGCCGGGACAGGGGACACCGGGGAGCTGTTTTTT. Its protein is CASSAGTGDTGELFF.

The chain recombines TRBV7-2 with TRBJ2-7, with a weak D call TRBD1 (6 bases). The V gene lost 4 bases and the J gene lost 5 bases, with 15 bases spanning the gap. The length of the CDR3 is 14 residues. The V gene's germline CDR1 is SGHTA and CDR2 FQGNSA. DNA for the CDR3: TGTGCCAGCAGCTCTCAACAGGGTCGCGACGAGCAGTACTTC. This sequence encodes CASSSQQGRDEQYF. The full variable domain, with the rest looked up from reference TRBV7-2 and TRBJ2-7, is GAGVSQSPSNKVTEKGKDVELRCDPISGHTALYWYRQSLGQGLEFLIYFQGNSAPDKSGLPSDRFSAERTGGSVSTLTIQRTQQEDSAVYLCASSSQQGRDEQYFGPGTRLTVT.

The CDR3 reads CASRVSDPRGTGELFF. In DNA, the CDR3 is TGTGCCAGTCGGGTCTCGGATCCCCGAGGCACCGGGGAGCTGTTTTTT. The chain combines TRBV19 with TRBJ2-2; D gene ambiguous. Germline values: CDR1 LNHDA, CDR2 SQIVND (reference sequence). The CDR3 has 16 amino acids. The V gene lost 8 bases and the J gene lost 4 bases, with 20 bases spanning the gap.

The gene calls are TRBV21-1 and TRBJ2-5; the table's D call TRBD1 went unverified against the DNA. TRBV21-1 is tagged as a pseudogene. The CDR3 spans 15 residues. The CDR3 DNA reads as TGTGCCAGCAGCAAAGTTACGGGACGTTACGAGACCCAGTACTTC. Translated, it gives CASSKVTGRYETQYF.

This clonotype was counted many times. V gene TRBV20-1 combines with J gene TRBJ2-3; D may be TRBD1 (5 bases). Trimming shortened V by 0 bases and J by 6 bases, and 19 bases separated the two germline ends. Germline CDR1 and CDR2: DFQATT and SNEGSKA (reference sequence). The CDR3 consists of 16 residues. In DNA form, the CDR3 reads TGCAGTGCTAGAGATCAGGCAGGGTTGGAAGTGGATACGCAGTATTTT. Translation gives CSARDQAGLEVDTQYF.

This chain links TRBV27 with TRBJ2-1, with TRBD1 matching 9 bases. The CDR3 is made up of 12 amino acids. Losses at the gene ends were 3 bases for V and 13 bases for J; bases not matched to a gene: 4. Germline lookup yields CDR1 MNHEY and CDR2 SMNVEV (reference sequence). The CDR3 is CASSFPGQGQFF. CDR3 bases: TGTGCCAGCAGTTTCCCGGGACAGGGACAGTTCTTC.

This clonotype has at least ten counts. The rearrangement joins TRBV5-1 to TRBJ2-2; 8 positions agree with TRBD1. The CDR3 sequence is 16 residues long. The V gene end was trimmed by 2 bases and the J gene end by 5 bases; junction bases not matched to a gene: 8. Looked up from germline, CDR1 is SGHRS and CDR2 is YFSETQ. CDR3 amino acids: CASSFFQGAGTGELFF. In nucleotides, the CDR3 is TGCGCCAGCAGCTTCTTCCAGGGGGCCGGGACCGGGGAGCTGTTTTTT.

This clonotype was counted many times. The chain employs TRBV7-9 and TRBJ2-7; TRBD1 agrees at 12 bases. The trim removed 8 bases at V and 10 bases at J, leaving 9 bases unmatched. The germline gives CDR1 SEHNR, CDR2 FQNEAQ (reference sequence). This CDR3 is 13 amino acids long. This CDR3 is CASSPGTGGHQYV. DNA of the CDR3: TGTGCCAGCTCCCCCGGGACAGGGGGCCACCAGTACGTC.

This clonotype was picked up many times. The rearrangement uses TRBV9 and TRBJ2-4; D might be TRBD2 (5 bases). The CDR3 runs to 13 residues. Germline CDR1 and CDR2: SGDLS and YYNGEE. Trimming shortened V by 0 bases and J by 5 bases, and 6 bases separated the two germline ends. The CDR3 DNA is TGTGCCAGCAGCGTAGCCGGGGAAAACATTCAGTACTTC. Its protein product is CASSVAGENIQYF.

This sequence joins TRBV27 and TRBJ1-5, with no clear D. The CDR3 has 14 residues. V was clipped by 3 bases and J by 3 bases, with 9 bases between them. Germline CDR1 is MNHEY and CDR2 is SMNVEV (reference sequence). The CDR3 is CASSLSGYNQPQHF. Here the CDR3 DNA reads TGTGCCAGCAGTTTGTCGGGCTACAATCAGCCCCAGCATTTT.

The chain uses TRBV4-3 and TRBJ2-3, with no clear D. Germline loops: CDR1 LGHNA, CDR2 YSLEER. The CDR3 has 16 amino acids. V lost 0 bases and J lost 4, with 14 bases in between. The CDR3 here is CASSQEHSDRPDTQYF. As DNA, the CDR3 is TGCGCCAGCAGCCAAGAGCATTCGGACCGCCCAGATACGCAGTATTTT.

This clonotype was seen more than once but under ten times. The rearrangement joins TRBV30 to TRBJ2-3, with 10 bases lining up with TRBD2. This CDR3 region has 14 residues. The germline gives CDR1 GTSNPN, CDR2 SVGIG (reference sequence). The ends lost 6 bases at V and 0 bases at J; junction bases unmatched: 3. The CDR3 nucleotides are TGTGCCTGCGAACTAGCGGGGAGCACAGATACGCAGTATTTT. Protein sequence: CACELAGSTDTQYF. Looking up the rest from reference TRBV30 and TRBJ2-3 gives the full variable domain: SQTIHQWPATLVQPVGSPLSLECTVEGTSNPNLYWYRQAAGRGLQLLFYSVGIGQISSEVPQNLSASRPQDRQFILSSKKLLLSDSGFYLCACELAGSTDTQYFGPGTRLTVL.

This clonotype was detected ten times or more. The J gene is TRBJ1-3, the V gene TRBV5-5; 8 bases are a match to TRBD1. The CDR3 spans 13 residues. Germline V gives CDR1 SGHKS, CDR2 YYEKEE (reference sequence). V gave up 4 bases and J gave up 4 bases; unmatched junction bases: 1. This CDR3 reads CASSGDRGNTIYF. CDR3 nucleotide sequence: TGTGCCAGCAGCGGGGACAGGGGAAACACCATATATTTT.

This clonotype was picked up many times. The junction differs from germline at one of its ends, possibly a read error. The rearrangement links TRBV4-3 to TRBJ2-3; D gene uncertain. This CDR3 has 13 residues. Germline lookup yields CDR1 LGHNA and CDR2 YSLEER. CDR3 region: CASSQDSTDTQYF. CDR3 bases: TGTGCCAGCAGCCAGGACAGCACAGATACGCAGTATTTT.

This clonotype showed up many times. The V call is TRBV29-1, the J call TRBJ2-2; TRBD1 matches at 11 bases. V shed 7 bases, J shed 3 bases, and the junction held 1 base outside the gene matches. Germline assignment: CDR1 SQVTM and CDR2 ANQGSEA. The CDR3 runs to 13 residues. This CDR3 reads CSGGQGDTGELFF. DNA of the CDR3: TGCAGCGGGGGACAGGGGGACACCGGGGAGCTGTTTTTT.